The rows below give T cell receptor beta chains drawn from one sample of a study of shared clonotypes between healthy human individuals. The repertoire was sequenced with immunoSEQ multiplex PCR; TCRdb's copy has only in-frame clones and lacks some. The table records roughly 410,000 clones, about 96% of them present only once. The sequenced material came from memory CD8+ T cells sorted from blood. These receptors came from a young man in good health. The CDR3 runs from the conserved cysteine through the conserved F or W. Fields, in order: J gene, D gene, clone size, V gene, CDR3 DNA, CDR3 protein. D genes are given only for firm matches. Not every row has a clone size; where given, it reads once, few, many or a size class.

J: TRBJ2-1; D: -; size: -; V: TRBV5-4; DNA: TGTGCCAGCAGCCGGGGTGGGAGAAGCTCCTACAATGAGCAGTTCTTC; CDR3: CASSRGGRSSYNEQFF
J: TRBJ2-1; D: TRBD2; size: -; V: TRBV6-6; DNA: TGTGCCAGCAGTTACTCTCCTAGCGGGAGGCGCAATGAGCAGTTCTTC; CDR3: CASSYSPSGRRNEQFF
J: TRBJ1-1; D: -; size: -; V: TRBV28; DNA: TGTGCCAGCAGTGTGACTGTTTTGATGAACACTGAAGCTTTCTTT; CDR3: CASSVTVLMNTEAFF
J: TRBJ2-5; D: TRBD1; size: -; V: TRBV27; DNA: TGTGCCAGCAGTCTATCCGGGACAGGGCAAGAGACCCAGTACTTC; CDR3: CASSLSGTGQETQYF
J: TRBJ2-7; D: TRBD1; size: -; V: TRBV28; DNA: TGTGCCAGCAGTTTCTTAATGGGACAGGCCTACGAGCAGTACTTC; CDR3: CASSFLMGQAYEQYF
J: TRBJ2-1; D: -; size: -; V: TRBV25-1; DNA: TGTGCCAGCAGTGAATTCGGGAGCCACTACAATGAGCAGTTCTTC; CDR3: CASSEFGSHYNEQFF
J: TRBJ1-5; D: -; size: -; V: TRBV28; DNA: TGTGCCAGCAGTTTAATCACCCGAGGGACAACCAGATTTTATAGCAATCAGCCCCAGCATTTT; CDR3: CASSLITRGTTRFYSNQPQHF
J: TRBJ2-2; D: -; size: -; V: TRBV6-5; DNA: TGTGCCAGCAGTTATGCGGGCACCGGGGAGCTGTTTTTT; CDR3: CASSYAGTGELFF
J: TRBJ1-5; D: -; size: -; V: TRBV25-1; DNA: TGTGCCAGCAGTGAATCAGGGTCGGGTCAGCCCCAGCATTTT; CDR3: CASSESGSGQPQHF
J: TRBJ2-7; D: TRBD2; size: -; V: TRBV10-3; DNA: TGTGCCATCAGCACTAGCGGCCTAAACTACGAGCAGTACTTC; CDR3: CAISTSGLNYEQYF
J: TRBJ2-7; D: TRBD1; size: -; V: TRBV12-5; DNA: TGTGCTAGTGGTTTGGTAAGTCTGGGGACAGGCGTGACAGCCTACTCCTACGAGCAGTACTTC; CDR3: CASGLVSLGTGVTAYSYEQYF
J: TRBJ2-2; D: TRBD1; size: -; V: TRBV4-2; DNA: TGTGCCAGCAGCCAAGATCTCAGGGGGCTTCAGGGCGGGGAGCTGTTTTTT; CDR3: CASSQDLRGLQGGELFF
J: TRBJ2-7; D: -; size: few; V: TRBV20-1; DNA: TGCAGTGCTAGAAACTACGAGCAGTACTTC; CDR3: CSARNYEQYF
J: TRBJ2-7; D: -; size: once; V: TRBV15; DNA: TGTGCCACCAGCAGCCTACAGGGGGGGTACGAGCAGTACTTC; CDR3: CATSSLQGGYEQYF
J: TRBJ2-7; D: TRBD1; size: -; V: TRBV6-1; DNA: TGTGCCAGCAGTAGGACAGGAGGCCAATACGAGCAGTACTTC; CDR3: CASSRTGGQYEQYF
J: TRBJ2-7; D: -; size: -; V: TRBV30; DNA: TGTGCCTGGAGTGTACTGGGCAGCAGGGAGGAGCAGTACTTC; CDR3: CAWSVLGSREEQYF
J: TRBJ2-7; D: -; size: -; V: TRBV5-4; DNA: TGTGCCAGCAGCCCTGGACTGCGACCCTACGAGCAGTACTTC; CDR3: CASSPGLRPYEQYF
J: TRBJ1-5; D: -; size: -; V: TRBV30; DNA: TGTGCCTGGAGTAACGGGGCGAATAGCAATCAGCCCCAGCATTTT; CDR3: CAWSNGANSNQPQHF
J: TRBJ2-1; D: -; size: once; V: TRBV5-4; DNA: TGTGCCAGCAGCTTGCCCGGGAGTAAGGTTGAGCAGTTCTTC; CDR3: CASSLPGSKVEQFF
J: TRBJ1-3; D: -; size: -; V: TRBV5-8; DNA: TGTGCCAGCAGCTTGGCTCCGGGGGCTGGAAACACCATATATTTT; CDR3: CASSLAPGAGNTIYF
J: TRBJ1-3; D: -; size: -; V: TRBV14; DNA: TGTGCCAGCAGCCAAGTCGAGGTTCCCATATATTTT; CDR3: CASSQVEVPIYF
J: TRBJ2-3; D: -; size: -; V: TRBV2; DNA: TGTGCCAGCAGTGTTGGACGGTGGGGGGGCGCAGATACGCAGTATTTT; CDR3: CASSVGRWGGADTQYF
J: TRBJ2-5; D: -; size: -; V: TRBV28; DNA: TGTGCCAGCAGCGCTAGTAAACAAGAGACCCAGTACTTC; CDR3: CASSASKQETQYF
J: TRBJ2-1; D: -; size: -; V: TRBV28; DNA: TGTGCCAGCAGTTTGGGCAGGGGGGGTATTTACAATGAGCAGTTCTTC; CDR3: CASSLGRGGIYNEQFF
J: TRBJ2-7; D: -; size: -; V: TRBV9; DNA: TGTGCCAGCAGCGTAGATCCGGGAACCTACGAGCAGTACTTC; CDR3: CASSVDPGTYEQYF
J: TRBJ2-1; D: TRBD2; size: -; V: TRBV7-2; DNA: TGTGCCAGCAGCTCGGGACTAGCTTTCAATGAGCAGTTCTTC; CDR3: CASSSGLAFNEQFF
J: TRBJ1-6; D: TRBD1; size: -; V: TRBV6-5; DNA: TGTGCCAGCAGAACAGGACAGGGGGGTTCACCCCTCCACTTT; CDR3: CASRTGQGGSPLHF
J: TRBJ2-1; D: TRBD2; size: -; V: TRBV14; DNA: TGTGCCAGCAGCCCCGGACTAGCGGGACCCTACAATGAGCAGTTCTTC; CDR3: CASSPGLAGPYNEQFF
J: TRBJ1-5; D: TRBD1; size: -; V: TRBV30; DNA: TGTGCCTGGAGCCGGACAGGGGAGGGCCATGGGAGCAATCAGCCCCAGCATTTT; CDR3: CAWSRTGEGHGSNQPQHF
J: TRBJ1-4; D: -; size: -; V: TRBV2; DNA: TGTGCCAGCAGTGAACCGGTTAGGACTTCAACTAATGAAAAACTGTTTTTT; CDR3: CASSEPVRTSTNEKLFF
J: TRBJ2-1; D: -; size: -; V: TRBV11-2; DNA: TGTGCCAGCAGCTTAGGGGTAGGGAGCTCCTACAATGAGCAGTTCTTC; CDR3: CASSLGVGSSYNEQFF
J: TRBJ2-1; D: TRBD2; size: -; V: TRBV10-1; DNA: TGCGCCAGCATAGCGGGCTCCTACAATGAGCAGTTCTTC; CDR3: CASIAGSYNEQFF
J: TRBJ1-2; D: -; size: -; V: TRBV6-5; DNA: TGTGCCAGCAGTTACCTCGAGTCTCGATCCGGCTACACCTTC; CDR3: CASSYLESRSGYTF
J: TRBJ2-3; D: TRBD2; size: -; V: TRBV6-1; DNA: TGTGCCAGCGAATCGACTAGCGGAGGGGGAGATACGCAGTATTTT; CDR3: CASESTSGGGDTQYF
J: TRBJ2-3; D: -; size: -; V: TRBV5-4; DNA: TGTGCCAGCAGCGTCGGGCTAGCGTTCCGCACAGATACGCAGTATTTT; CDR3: CASSVGLAFRTDTQYF
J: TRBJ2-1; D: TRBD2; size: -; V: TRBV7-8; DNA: TGTGCCAGCAGCCTTCCGGGAGGGCCTAGGAACAATGAGCAGTTCTTC; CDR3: CASSLPGGPRNNEQFF
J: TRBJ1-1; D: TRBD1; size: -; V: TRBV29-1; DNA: TGCAGCGGCACATCAGGGGGAACTGAAGCTTTCTTT; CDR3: CSGTSGGTEAFF
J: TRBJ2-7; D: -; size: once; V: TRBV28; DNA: TGTGCCAGCAGTTCCCCAAACACCGAGCAGTACTTC; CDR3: CASSSPNTEQYF
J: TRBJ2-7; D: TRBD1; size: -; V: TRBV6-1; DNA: TGTGCCAGCAGGGACAGGGGGTACGAGCAGTACTTC; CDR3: CASRDRGYEQYF
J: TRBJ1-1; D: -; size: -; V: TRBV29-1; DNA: TGCAGCGTTGCCGGCAGAATGAACACTGAAGCTTTCTTT; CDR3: CSVAGRMNTEAFF
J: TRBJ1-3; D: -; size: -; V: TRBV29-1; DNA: TGCAGCGTTGAATTTCCATCTGGAAACACCATATATTTT; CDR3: CSVEFPSGNTIYF
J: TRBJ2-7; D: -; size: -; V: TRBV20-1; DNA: TGCAGTGCGTTGGACGCCTACGAGCAGTACTTC; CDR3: CSALDAYEQYF
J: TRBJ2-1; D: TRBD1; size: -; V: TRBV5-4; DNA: TGTGCCAGCAGCGAACCCGGGACAGGTTCCAATGAGCAGTTCTTC; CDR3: CASSEPGTGSNEQFF
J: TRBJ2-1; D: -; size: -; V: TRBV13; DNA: TGTGCCAGCAGCTTAGAATACGGCCTTTACAATGAGCAGTTCTTC; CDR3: CASSLEYGLYNEQFF
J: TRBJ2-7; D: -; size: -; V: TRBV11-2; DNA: TGTGCCAGCAACACGGATAGATGGGCCCGCTCCTGGCAGTACTTC; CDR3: CASNTDRWARSWQYF
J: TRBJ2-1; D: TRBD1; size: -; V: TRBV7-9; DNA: TGTGCCAGCAGCCAGGACAGGGAGCAGTTCTTC; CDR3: CASSQDREQFF
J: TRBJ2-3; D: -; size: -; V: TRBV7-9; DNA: TGTGCCAGCAGCCTAGGGGTAGATACGCAGTATTTT; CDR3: CASSLGVDTQYF
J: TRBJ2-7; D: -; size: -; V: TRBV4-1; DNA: TGCGCCAGCAGCCCGAATCAGGGGGGGGACTACGAGCAGTACTTC; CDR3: CASSPNQGGDYEQYF
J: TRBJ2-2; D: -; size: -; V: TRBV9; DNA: TGTGCCAGCAGCACCCACCCAGCTAGCGTGAACACCGGGGAGCTGTTTTTT; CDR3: CASSTHPASVNTGELFF
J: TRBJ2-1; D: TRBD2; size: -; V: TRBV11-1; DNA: TGTGCCAGCAGCTTACCCGGACTAGCGGGACGGAATGAGCAGTTCTTC; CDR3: CASSLPGLAGRNEQFF
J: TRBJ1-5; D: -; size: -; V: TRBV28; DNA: TGTGCCAGCAGCCTGACTCGATACCAGCCCCAGCATTTT; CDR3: CASSLTRYQPQHF
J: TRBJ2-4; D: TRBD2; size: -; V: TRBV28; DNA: TGTGCCAGCAGTGTGCTAGCGGGGGTAGCCAAAAACATTCAGTACTTC; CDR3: CASSVLAGVAKNIQYF
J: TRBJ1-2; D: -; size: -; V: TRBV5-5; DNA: TGTGCCAGCAGCTTAACAGACTCTAACTATGGCTACACCTTC; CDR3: CASSLTDSNYGYTF
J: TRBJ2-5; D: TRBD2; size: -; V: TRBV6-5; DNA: TGTGCCAGCAGTTACGTCGGGGGGCAAGAGACCCAGTACTTC; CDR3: CASSYVGGQETQYF
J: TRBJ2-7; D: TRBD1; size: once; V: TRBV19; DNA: TGTGCCAGTAGGGAAGAAGCAGGGACAGGTATCCGCGAGCAGTACTTC; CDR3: CASREEAGTGIREQYF
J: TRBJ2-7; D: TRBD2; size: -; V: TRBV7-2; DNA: TGTGCCAGCAGCTTAGACACTAGCGGGAGCATCGAGCAGTACTTC; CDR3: CASSLDTSGSIEQYF
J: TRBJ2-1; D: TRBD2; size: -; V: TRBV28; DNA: TGTGCCAGCCGGGGAACTAGCGGGAGGGTCTACAATGAGCAGTTCTTC; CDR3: CASRGTSGRVYNEQFF
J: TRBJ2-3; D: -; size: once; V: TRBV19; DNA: TGTGCCAGTAGTATAGCGGGCACAGATACGCAGTATTTT; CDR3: CASSIAGTDTQYF
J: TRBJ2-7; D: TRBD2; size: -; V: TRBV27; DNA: TGTGCCAGCAGTTTAGCGGGAGCCTACGAGCAGTACTTC; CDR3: CASSLAGAYEQYF
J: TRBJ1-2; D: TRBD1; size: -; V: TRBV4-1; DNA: TGCGCCAGCAGCCCGACAGGGAGACGTGACTATGGCTACACCTTC; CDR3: CASSPTGRRDYGYTF